This T cell receptor beta chain was found in a study of cytomegalovirus exposure and HLA in healthy donors. This clone has only one observation. CDR3 length: 15 residues. CDR1 is LNHDA and CDR2 is SQIVND in the germline V gene (reference sequence). V gave up 3 bases and J gave up 13 bases, with 19 bases separating them. It was with 60 Vbeta and 13 Jbeta primers that the PCR ran. Original handling: It was a later analysis that counted roughly 80 million unique TCR beta chains, of which some 9.9 million were shared. Libraries were prepared by immunoSEQ multiplex PCR; TCRdb keeps only in-frame clonotypes and omits some of them. Clone size and the V and J calls come from that table; the DNA yielded D and trimming. The table has under 250,000 clones, 78% seen once. Everyone who donated was a healthy bone marrow donor.

The TCR was taken from a boy aged 5-17 years in good health and CMV-seronegative. The rearrangement joins TRBV19 to TRBJ1-6; no clear D gene. Sequenced material: PBMCs. The CDR3 DNA follows: TGTGCCAGTAGTATTCGGGGAGGCAGGATGGTGCCCCTCCACTTT. Translating it yields CASSIRGGRMVPLHF.